This T cell receptor beta chain was identified in a study of T-cell memory formation after mild COVID-19. General study findings and limits: Researchers found some responding clones in pre-infection memory, a sign that cross-reactive memory joined.

TCRdb reanalysed the 5' RACE reads using MiXCR and keeps one entry per CDR3 protein. The sample carries approximately 240,000 distinct CDR3 sequences, about a sixth recorded once. The germline CDR1 and CDR2 sequences are DFQATT and SNEGSKA (reference sequence). The V end was cut by 5 bases, the J end by 0 bases, with 18 bases between. This CDR3 region has 16 residues. A remark on this clonotype: Its specificity is unknown.

The sequenced material came from PBMCs or a T cell subset sorted from them (not recorded which). The source is a man between 18 and 29 years old who had mild COVID-19 (a few samples of this study predate the infection). Cell type and time point are not known. This sequence joins TRBV20-1 and TRBJ2-3; a weak D match, TRBD1 (6 bases). CDR3 sequence (DNA): TGCAGTGCTCTACGAAAGAGGACAGCTAGCACAGATACGCAGTATTTT. It yields the protein CSALRKRTASTDTQYF.